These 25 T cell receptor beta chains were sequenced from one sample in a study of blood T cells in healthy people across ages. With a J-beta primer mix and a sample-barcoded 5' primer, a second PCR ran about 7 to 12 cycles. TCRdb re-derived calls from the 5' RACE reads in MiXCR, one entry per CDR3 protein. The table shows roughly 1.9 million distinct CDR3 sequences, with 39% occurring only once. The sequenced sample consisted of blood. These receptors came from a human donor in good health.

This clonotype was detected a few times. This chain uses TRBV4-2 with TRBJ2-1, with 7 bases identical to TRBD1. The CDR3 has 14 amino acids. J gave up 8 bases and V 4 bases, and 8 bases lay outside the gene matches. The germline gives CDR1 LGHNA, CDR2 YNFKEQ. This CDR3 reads CASSRTTGTYEQFF. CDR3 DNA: TGTGCCAGCAGCCGCACGACAGGGACGTATGAGCAGTTCTTC.

CDR3 DNA: TGTGCCAGCAGTTGGGGGGCCCGGTTGGGACTAGGCGAGCAGTACTTC. This codes for CASSWGARLGLGEQYF. The chain joins TRBV28 to TRBJ2-7; TRBD2 matches 8 bases. The germline CDR1 and CDR2 sequences are MDHEN and SYDVKM. This CDR3 contains 16 residues. V lost 4 bases, J lost 6 bases, and 14 bases stayed unmatched.

In nucleotides, the CDR3 is TGTGCCAGCAGTAAGCGACGACAGGGTCCCCAGCATTTT. This gives the protein CASSKRRQGPQHF. The chain uses TRBV6-5 and TRBJ1-5; 7 bases are a match to TRBD1. CDR1 and CDR2 (germline): MNHEY, SVGAGI. The J segment lost 10 bases and the V segment lost 5 bases, leaving 8 bases of the junction unmatched. The CDR3 sequence is 13 residues long.

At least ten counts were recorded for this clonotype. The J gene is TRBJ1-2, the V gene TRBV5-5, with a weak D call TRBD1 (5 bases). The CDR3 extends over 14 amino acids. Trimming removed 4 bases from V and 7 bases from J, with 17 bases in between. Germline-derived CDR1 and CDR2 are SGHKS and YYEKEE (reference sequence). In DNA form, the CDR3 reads TGTGCCAGCAGCCCTTGGGGGACGGTTTCTGGCTACACCTTC. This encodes CASSPWGTVSGYTF.

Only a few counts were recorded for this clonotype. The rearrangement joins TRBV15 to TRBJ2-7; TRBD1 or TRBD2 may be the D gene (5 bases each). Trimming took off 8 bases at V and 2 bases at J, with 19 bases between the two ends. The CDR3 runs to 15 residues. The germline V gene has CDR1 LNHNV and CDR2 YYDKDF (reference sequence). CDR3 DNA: TGTGCCACCTCTCAAACAAGGGGAGCTACCTACGAGCAGTACTTC. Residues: CATSQTRGATYEQYF.

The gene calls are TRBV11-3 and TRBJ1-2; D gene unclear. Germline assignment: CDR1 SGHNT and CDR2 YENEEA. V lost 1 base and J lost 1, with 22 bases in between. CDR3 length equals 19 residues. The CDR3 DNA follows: TGTGCCAGCAGCTTAGTTGATGGGTTTAGACGGTCCAGTAACTATGGCTACACCTTC. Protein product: CASSLVDGFRRSSNYGYTF.

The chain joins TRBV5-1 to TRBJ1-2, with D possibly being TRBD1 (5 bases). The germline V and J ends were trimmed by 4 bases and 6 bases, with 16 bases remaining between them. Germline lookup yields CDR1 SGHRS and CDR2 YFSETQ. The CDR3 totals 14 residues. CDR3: CASSPPSGRDGYTF. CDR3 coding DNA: TGCGCCAGCAGCCCTCCCTCAGGGCGGGATGGCTACACCTTC. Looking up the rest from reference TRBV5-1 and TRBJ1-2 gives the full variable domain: KAGVTQTPRYLIKTRGQQVTLSCSPISGHRSVSWYQQTPGQGLQFLFEYFSETQRNKGNFPGRFSGRQFSNSRSEMNVSTLELGDSALYLCASSPPSGRDGYTFGSGTRLTVV.

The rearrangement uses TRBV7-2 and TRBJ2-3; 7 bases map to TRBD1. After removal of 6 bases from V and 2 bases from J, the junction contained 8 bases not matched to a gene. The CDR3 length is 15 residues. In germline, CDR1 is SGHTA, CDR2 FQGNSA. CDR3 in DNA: TGTGCCAGCAGATCACTAGGGGGCCACACAGATACGCAGTATTTT. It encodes CASRSLGGHTDTQYF. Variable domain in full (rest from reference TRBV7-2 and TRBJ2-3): GAGVSQSPSNKVTEKGKDVELRCDPISGHTALYWYRQSLGQGLEFLIYFQGNSAPDKSGLPSDRFSAERTGGSVSTLTIQRTQQEDSAVYLCASRSLGGHTDTQYFGPGTRLTVL.

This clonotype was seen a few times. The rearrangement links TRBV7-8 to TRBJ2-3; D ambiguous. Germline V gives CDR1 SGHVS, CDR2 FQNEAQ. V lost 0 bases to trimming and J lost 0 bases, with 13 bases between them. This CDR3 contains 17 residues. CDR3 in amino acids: CASSLARFGSSTDTQYF. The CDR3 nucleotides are TGTGCCAGCAGCTTAGCACGCTTTGGGTCTAGCACAGATACGCAGTATTTT.

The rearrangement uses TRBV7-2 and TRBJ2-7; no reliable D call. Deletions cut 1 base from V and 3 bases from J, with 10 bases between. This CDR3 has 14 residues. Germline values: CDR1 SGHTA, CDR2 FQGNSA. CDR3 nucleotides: TGTGCCAGCAGCTTAGGCCCGAATGACTACGAGCAGTACTTC. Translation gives CASSLGPNDYEQYF.

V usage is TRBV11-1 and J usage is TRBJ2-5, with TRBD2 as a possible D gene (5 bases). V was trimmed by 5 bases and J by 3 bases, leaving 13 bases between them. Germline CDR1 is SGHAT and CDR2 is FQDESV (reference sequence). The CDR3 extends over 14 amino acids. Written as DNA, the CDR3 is TGTGCCAGCAGCATCCAATTAGCGAAAGAGACCCAGTACTTC. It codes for CASSIQLAKETQYF.

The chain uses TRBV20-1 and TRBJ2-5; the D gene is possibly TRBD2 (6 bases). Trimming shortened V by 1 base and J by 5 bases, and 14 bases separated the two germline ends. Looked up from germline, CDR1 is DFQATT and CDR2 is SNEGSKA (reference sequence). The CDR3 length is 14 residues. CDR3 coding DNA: TGCAGTGCTAGAGGGGACGGGGGATCGGAGACCCAGTACTTC. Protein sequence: CSARGDGGSETQYF.

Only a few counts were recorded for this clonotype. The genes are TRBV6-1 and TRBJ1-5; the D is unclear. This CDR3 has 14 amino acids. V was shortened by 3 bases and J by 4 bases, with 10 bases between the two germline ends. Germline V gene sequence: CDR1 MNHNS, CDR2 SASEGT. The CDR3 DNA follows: TGTGCCAGCAGTGAGAGTACCTTAAATCAGCCCCAGCATTTT. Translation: CASSESTLNQPQHF.

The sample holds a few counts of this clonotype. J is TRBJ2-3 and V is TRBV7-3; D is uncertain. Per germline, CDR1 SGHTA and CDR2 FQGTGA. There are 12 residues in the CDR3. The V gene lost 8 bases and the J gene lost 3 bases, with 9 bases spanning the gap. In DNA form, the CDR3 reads TGTGCCAGCGGATCTGGGACAGATACGCAGTATTTT. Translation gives CASGSGTDTQYF.

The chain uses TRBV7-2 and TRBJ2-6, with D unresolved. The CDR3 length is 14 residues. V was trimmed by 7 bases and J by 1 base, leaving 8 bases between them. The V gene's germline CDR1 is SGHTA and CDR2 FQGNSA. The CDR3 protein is CASILSSGANVLTF. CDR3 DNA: TGTGCCAGCATCCTCTCTTCTGGGGCCAACGTCCTGACTTTC. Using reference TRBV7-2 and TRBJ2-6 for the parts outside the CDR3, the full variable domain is GAGVSQSPSNKVTEKGKDVELRCDPISGHTALYWYRQSLGQGLEFLIYFQGNSAPDKSGLPSDRFSAERTGGSVSTLTIQRTQQEDSAVYLCASILSSGANVLTFGAGSRLTVL.

CDR3 loop: CAISESLGNSYEQYF. CDR3 nucleotides: TGTGCCATCAGTGAGTCTCTAGGGAATTCTTACGAGCAGTACTTC. The chain uses TRBV10-3 and TRBJ2-7, with no clear D. The V gene lost 0 bases and the J gene lost 4 bases, with 13 bases spanning the gap. There are 15 residues in the CDR3. Germline V lookup: CDR1 ENHRY, CDR2 SYGVKD.

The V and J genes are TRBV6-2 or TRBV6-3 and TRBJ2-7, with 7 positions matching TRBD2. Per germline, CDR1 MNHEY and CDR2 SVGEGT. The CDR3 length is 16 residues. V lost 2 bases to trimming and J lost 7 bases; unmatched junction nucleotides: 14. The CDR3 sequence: CASSYEGRGAEYEQYF. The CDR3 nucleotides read TGTGCCAGCAGTTACGAAGGGAGGGGAGCGGAGTATGAGCAGTACTTC.

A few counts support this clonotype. CDR3 DNA: TGTGCCAGCAGTCCTACAGAGGGGGGGCCGGCCTATGGCTACACCTTC. Encoded protein: CASSPTEGGPAYGYTF. The chain carries TRBV12-3 or TRBV12-4 and TRBJ1-2; D possibly corresponds to TRBD1 (6 bases). This CDR3 has 16 residues. The ends were cut back, 5 bases at V and 4 bases at J, with 20 bases in the middle.

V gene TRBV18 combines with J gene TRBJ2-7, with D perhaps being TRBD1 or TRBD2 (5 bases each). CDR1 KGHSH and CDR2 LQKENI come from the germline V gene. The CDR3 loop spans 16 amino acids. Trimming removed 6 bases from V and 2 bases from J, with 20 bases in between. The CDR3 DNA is TGTGCCAGCTCCCCAGATAAAGGGGACGGCCCCTACGAGCAGTACTTC. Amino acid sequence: CASSPDKGDGPYEQYF.

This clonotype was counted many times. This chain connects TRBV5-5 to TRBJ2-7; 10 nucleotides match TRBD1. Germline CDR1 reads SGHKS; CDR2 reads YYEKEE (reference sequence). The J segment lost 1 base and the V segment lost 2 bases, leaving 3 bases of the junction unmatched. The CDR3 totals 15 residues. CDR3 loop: CASSFRTGGSYEQYF. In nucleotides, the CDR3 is TGTGCCAGCAGCTTCCGGACAGGGGGATCCTACGAGCAGTACTTC.

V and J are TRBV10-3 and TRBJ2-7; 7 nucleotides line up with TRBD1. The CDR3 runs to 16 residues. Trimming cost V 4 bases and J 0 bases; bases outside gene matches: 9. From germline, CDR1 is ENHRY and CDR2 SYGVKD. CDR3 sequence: CAISGPDREISYEQYF. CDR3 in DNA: TGTGCCATCAGTGGCCCTGACAGGGAAATCTCCTACGAGCAGTACTTC.

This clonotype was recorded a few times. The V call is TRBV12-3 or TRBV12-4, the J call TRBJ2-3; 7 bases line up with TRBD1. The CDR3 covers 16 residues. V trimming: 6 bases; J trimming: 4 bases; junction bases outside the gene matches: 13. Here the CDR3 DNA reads TGTGCCAGCAGCTACGGGCTGGACAGGCGGGCAGATACGCAGTATTTT. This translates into CASSYGLDRRADTQYF.

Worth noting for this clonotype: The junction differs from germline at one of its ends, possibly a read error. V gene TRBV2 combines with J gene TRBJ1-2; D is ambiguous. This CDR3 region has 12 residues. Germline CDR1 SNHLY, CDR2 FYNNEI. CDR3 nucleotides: TGTGCCGGCAGGACTGTGGGGTATGGCTACACCTTC. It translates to CAGRTVGYGYTF.

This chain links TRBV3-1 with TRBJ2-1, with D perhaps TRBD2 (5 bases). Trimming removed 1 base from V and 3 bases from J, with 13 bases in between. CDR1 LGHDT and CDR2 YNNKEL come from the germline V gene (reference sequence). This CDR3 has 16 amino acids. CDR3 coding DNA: TGTGCCAGCAGCCAAGTCCCAGGACTCCGCTACAATGAGCAGTTCTTC. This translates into CASSQVPGLRYNEQFF.

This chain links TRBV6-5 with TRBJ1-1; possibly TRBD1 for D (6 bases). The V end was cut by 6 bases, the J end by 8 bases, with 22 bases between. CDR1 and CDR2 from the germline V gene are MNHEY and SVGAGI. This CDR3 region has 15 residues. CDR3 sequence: CASRALRGFRIEAFF. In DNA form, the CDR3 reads TGTGCCAGCAGGGCCTTAAGGGGGTTTCGGATAGAAGCTTTCTTT.